This is a list of T cell receptor beta chains from one sample in a study of blood T cell repertoires in COVID-19. Clones were sequenced by immunoSEQ multiplex PCR, and TCRdb holds only the in-frame ones, with some missing. Of 150,000 to 200,000 clones listed, roughly 88% are singletons. Material: PBMCs or T cells enriched from blood (not recorded which). Receptors originate from a man in his sixties or seventies who had been exposed to COVID-19. Each CDR3 is given with its conserved first and last residue. The D gene is left open where the match is weak. Rows may omit the clone size; those that give it use once, few, many or a size class.

d_gene: NA
abundance: NA
j_gene: TRBJ1-5
v_gene: TRBV6-2/TRBV6-3
CDR3aa: CASSFPRRDMYSNQPQHF
CDR3nt: TGTGCCAGCAGTTTCCCGCGTCGGGACATGTATAGCAATCAGCCCCAGCATTTT

d_gene: NA
abundance: NA
j_gene: TRBJ1-1
v_gene: TRBV3-1/TRBV3-2
CDR3aa: CASSQDVIRRQANTEAFF
CDR3nt: TGTGCCAGCAGCCAAGATGTGATTCGCCGGCAGGCTAACACTGAAGCTTTCTTT

d_gene: TRBD1
abundance: NA
j_gene: TRBJ1-2
v_gene: TRBV28
CDR3aa: CASSSPGTGALIYGYTF
CDR3nt: TGTGCCAGCAGTTCCCCCGGGACAGGGGCCCTTATCTATGGCTACACCTTC

d_gene: NA
abundance: NA
j_gene: TRBJ2-7
v_gene: TRBV3-1/TRBV3-2
CDR3aa: CASSQGPGTYEQYF
CDR3nt: TGTGCCAGCAGCCAAGGCCCGGGGACCTACGAGCAGTACTTC

d_gene: NA
abundance: few
j_gene: TRBJ1-1
v_gene: TRBV6-6
CDR3aa: CASTPTGHPKAFF
CDR3nt: TGTGCCAGCACCCCAACCGGACACCCGAAAGCTTTCTTT

d_gene: NA
abundance: NA
j_gene: TRBJ1-3
v_gene: TRBV3-1/TRBV3-2
CDR3aa: CASSHVPGRDTYSGNTIYF
CDR3nt: TGTGCCAGCAGCCACGTCCCGGGCAGGGACACTTACTCTGGAAACACCATATATTTT

d_gene: TRBD2
abundance: NA
j_gene: TRBJ2-5
v_gene: TRBV2
CDR3aa: CASLGLAEQETQYF
CDR3nt: TGTGCCAGCTTAGGACTAGCGGAACAAGAGACCCAGTACTTC

d_gene: NA
abundance: NA
j_gene: TRBJ1-2
v_gene: TRBV18
CDR3aa: CASSPQGDGYTF
CDR3nt: TGTGCCAGCTCACCACAGGGGGACGGCTACACCTTC

d_gene: NA
abundance: once
j_gene: TRBJ1-4
v_gene: TRBV19
CDR3aa: CASRREEKLFF
CDR3nt: TGTGCCAGTAGACGTGAGGAAAAACTGTTTTTT

d_gene: NA
abundance: NA
j_gene: TRBJ1-4
v_gene: TRBV6-2/TRBV6-3
CDR3aa: CASSIAGSTNEKLFF
CDR3nt: TGTGCCAGCAGCATCGCAGGATCAACTAATGAAAAACTGTTTTTT

d_gene: TRBD1
abundance: NA
j_gene: TRBJ1-4
v_gene: TRBV4-1
CDR3aa: CASSPEVSRGPREKLFF
CDR3nt: TGCGCCAGCAGCCCCGAAGTCAGCAGGGGGCCACGGGAAAAACTGTTTTTT

d_gene: TRBD2
abundance: NA
j_gene: TRBJ2-1
v_gene: TRBV3-1/TRBV3-2
CDR3aa: CASSWGGVVDEQFF
CDR3nt: TGTGCCAGCAGCTGGGGGGGAGTCGTAGATGAGCAGTTCTTC

d_gene: NA
abundance: NA
j_gene: TRBJ2-7
v_gene: TRBV30
CDR3aa: CAWSVLGGAYEQYF
CDR3nt: TGTGCCTGGAGTGTACTGGGGGGAGCCTACGAGCAGTACTTC

d_gene: NA
abundance: NA
j_gene: TRBJ2-3
v_gene: TRBV29-1
CDR3aa: CSVENRTDTQYF
CDR3nt: TGCAGCGTGGAGAATAGGACAGATACGCAGTATTTT

d_gene: NA
abundance: NA
j_gene: TRBJ1-1
v_gene: TRBV19
CDR3aa: CASSVGGSNTEAFF
CDR3nt: TGTGCCAGTAGCGTGGGGGGATCGAACACTGAAGCTTTCTTT

d_gene: TRBD2
abundance: NA
j_gene: TRBJ2-7
v_gene: TRBV19
CDR3aa: CASSIVAGGRYEQYF
CDR3nt: TGTGCCAGTAGTATAGTAGCGGGAGGCCGTTACGAGCAGTACTTC

d_gene: NA
abundance: once
j_gene: TRBJ2-7
v_gene: TRBV21-1
CDR3aa: CASSSGASGSYEQYF
CDR3nt: TGTGCCAGCAGTTCTGGGGCCTCCGGGAGTTACGAGCAGTACTTC

d_gene: TRBD1
abundance: NA
j_gene: TRBJ2-7
v_gene: TRBV30
CDR3aa: CAWSPKTGKYEQYF
CDR3nt: TGTGCCTGGAGCCCCAAGACAGGGAAATACGAGCAGTACTTC

d_gene: TRBD1
abundance: NA
j_gene: TRBJ1-5
v_gene: TRBV19
CDR3aa: CASTGGDRGPNQPQHF
CDR3nt: TGTGCCAGTACTGGGGGCGACAGGGGGCCCAATCAGCCCCAGCATTTT

d_gene: TRBD1
abundance: NA
j_gene: TRBJ1-5
v_gene: TRBV2
CDR3aa: CASRGGTGSFSNQPQHF
CDR3nt: TGTGCCAGCAGGGGGGGGACAGGGTCGTTTAGCAATCAGCCCCAGCATTTT

d_gene: NA
abundance: NA
j_gene: TRBJ1-1
v_gene: TRBV12-3/TRBV12-4
CDR3aa: CASSPPYNTEAFF
CDR3nt: TGTGCCAGCAGTCCCCCCTATAACACTGAAGCTTTCTTT

d_gene: TRBD1
abundance: NA
j_gene: TRBJ1-5
v_gene: TRBV6-2/TRBV6-3
CDR3aa: CASSILDRVGQPQHF
CDR3nt: TGTGCCAGCAGTATCTTGGACAGGGTGGGTCAGCCCCAGCATTTT

d_gene: NA
abundance: NA
j_gene: TRBJ2-7
v_gene: TRBV5-6
CDR3aa: CASSLGYRGEQYF
CDR3nt: TGTGCCAGCAGCTTGGGGTATCGGGGCGAGCAGTACTTC

d_gene: NA
abundance: NA
j_gene: TRBJ1-5
v_gene: TRBV5-8
CDR3aa: CASSFRQKPQHF
CDR3nt: TGTGCCAGCAGCTTCCGACAGAAGCCCCAGCATTTT